This TCR beta chain originates from a study of cytomegalovirus exposure and HLA in healthy donors. Primers for the PCR totalled 60 Vbeta and 13 Jbeta. Here immunoSEQ multiplex PCR was the method, and the copy in TCRdb shows in-frame clones only, minus some. The table lists more than 95,000 clones, around 81% of them singletons, with 3% to 5% in the top ten. V gave up 4 bases and J gave up 7 bases; unmatched junction bases: 9. CDR3 length: 15 amino acids. The germline gives CDR1 SGHDT, CDR2 YYEEEE. Study-level findings and limits: Later analysis identified several of the most significant clusters that appeared linked to common viral pathogens. Roughly uniform sequencing depth across donors was assumed, possibly incorrectly.

Remarks on this clone: Its antigen is currently unknown.

The sample comprised PBMCs. The chain has TRBV5-6 and TRBJ2-1, with TRBD2 matching 9 bases. This TCR came from a woman aged 30 to 39 in good health and CMV-seronegative. The CDR3 bases are TGTGCCAGCAGCCTGACTAGCGGCGCCGCGAATGAGCAGTTCTTC. Amino acid sequence: CASSLTSGAANEQFF. Full variable domain (outside the CDR3, taken from reference TRBV5-6 and TRBJ2-1): DAGVTQSPTHLIKTRGQQVTLRCSPKSGHDTVSWYQQALGQGPQFIFQYYEEEERQRGNFPDRFSGHQFPNYSSELNVNALLLGDSALYLCASSLTSGAANEQFFGPGTRLTVL.